The 4 T cell receptor beta chains reported below all come from one sample, sequenced in a study of glioma-infiltrating T cells. TCR alpha and beta CDR3 regions were amplified from RNA using iRepertoire nested multiplex PCR. TCRdb used MiXCR to reprocess the multiplex PCR reads, holding one entry per CDR3 protein. The repertoire has around 180,000 distinct CDR3 sequences, around 40% of them found once; the top ten carry roughly 5.2%. Specimen: glioma tissue, nonneoplastic brain tissue, or PBMCs (not recorded which). The receptors come from a human donor with low-grade glioma or glioblastoma, undergoing nonglioma brain surgery, or in good health (not recorded which).

This clonotype occurred many times. V usage is TRBV10-3 and J usage is TRBJ1-2; D gene uncertain. The CDR3 loop spans 11 amino acids. Germline V lookup: CDR1 ENHRY, CDR2 SYGVKD. V was shortened by 7 bases and J by 4 bases, with 7 bases between the two germline ends. Here the CDR3 DNA reads TGTGCCATCATGAGCACCTATGGCTACACCTTC. This sequence encodes CAIMSTYGYTF.

About this clonotype: A clone one base away is much larger, so this may be a read error. The chain uses TRBV4-3 and TRBJ1-2; the D gene is possibly TRBD1 (5 bases). This CDR3 has 12 amino acids. Germline V lookup: CDR1 LGHNA, CDR2 YSLEER. The CDR3 loop reads CASIQALGRYTF. DNA for the CDR3: TGCGCCAGCATCCAAGCGCTGGGACGCTACACCTTC.

As for this clonotype: This could be a read error, since a much larger clone is one nucleotide away. The V call is TRBV7-9, the J call TRBJ1-1; TRBD1 might be the D (5 bases). The CDR3 totals 12 residues. Germline CDR1 is SEHNR and CDR2 is FQNEAQ (reference sequence). The ends were cut back, 5 bases at V and 9 bases at J, with 13 bases in the middle. The CDR3 coding sequence is TGTGCCAGCAGCCTCAGGGATTCACAAGCTTTCTTT. Residues: CASSLRDSQAFF.

This clonotype was seen repeatedly, ten times or more. J is TRBJ2-3 and V is TRBV27; 11 bases agree with TRBD2. The germline CDR1 and CDR2 sequences are MNHEY and SMNVEV (reference sequence). Losses at the gene ends were 6 bases for V and 1 base for J; bases not matched to a gene: 6. This CDR3 spans 16 amino acids. CDR3 in DNA: TGTGCCAGCAGAACTAGCGGGAGATGGGGCACAGATACGCAGTATTTT. Encoded protein: CASRTSGRWGTDTQYF.